The clone carrying this TCR beta chain was counted between two and nine times. The antigen is not known. The ends were cut back, 3 bases at V and 7 bases at J, with 12 bases in the middle. This CDR3 is built from 13 residues. In TCRdb, the reads were re-called with MiXCR into one record per CDR3 protein. Of roughly 800,000 distinct CDR3 sequences in the sample, just under 30% were seen once. This entry is derived from a study of T cell repertoires in cytomegalovirus infection. The chain combines TRBV12-3 or TRBV12-4 with TRBJ2-5, with a tentative D call TRBD1 (6 bases). Sequencing was performed on cultured CD8+ T cells from PBMCs, taken from culture after CMV antigen stimulation. This receptor was identified in a human donor in good health (CMV status not recorded). Some clones in this sample may be carry-over from other donors' samples. This CDR3 reads CASSFQGMGTQYF. CDR3 sequence (DNA): TGTGCCAGCAGTTTCCAGGGGATGGGGACCCAGTACTTC.